The 17 T cell receptor beta chains presented below share a single source sample, sequenced in a study of cytomegalovirus exposure and HLA in healthy donors. PCR was performed using 60 Vbeta and 13 Jbeta primers. TCRdb's table, derived via immunoSEQ multiplex PCR, lists solely in-frame clones and lacks some. The sample records over 100,000 clones, 70% to 80% being singletons. Sequenced sample: PBMCs. The receptor source for this set is a human donor in good health.

This clone appeared many times. This rearrangement joins TRBV4-1 to TRBJ2-1; 8 positions match TRBD1. The J segment lost 9 bases and the V segment lost 4 bases, leaving 8 bases of the junction unmatched. Germline CDR1 MGHRA, CDR2 YSYEKL. The CDR3 extends over 14 amino acids. The CDR3 nucleotides read TGCGCCAGCAGCCGGACAGGGCCGGTGGGTGAGCAGTTCTTC. It encodes CASSRTGPVGEQFF.

The chain joins TRBV28 to TRBJ1-2; 7 nucleotides line up with TRBD1. V was pared by 6 bases and J by 3 bases, with 7 bases of the junction left unmatched. In germline, CDR1 is MDHEN, CDR2 SYDVKM. The CDR3 extends over 14 amino acids. The CDR3: CASSRAGQDYGYTF. CDR3 DNA sequence: TGTGCCAGCAGCCGAGCCGGACAGGACTATGGCTACACCTTC.

The chain combines TRBV4-3 with TRBJ1-2, with D hard to call. CDR1 and CDR2 from the germline V gene are LGHNA and YSLEER. Between the trimmed V and J ends, which lost 3 bases and 7 bases, there was a span of 18 bases. This CDR3 has 15 amino acids. CDR3: CASSQADPGNSGYTF. For the CDR3, the DNA is TGCGCCAGCAGCCAGGCGGACCCGGGGAACAGTGGCTACACCTTC.

Comments on this clone: Within the sample, other DNA sequences also encode this same CDR3. The chain uses TRBV6-5 and TRBJ1-1; possible D gene TRBD1, 6 bases. The CDR3 totals 13 residues. V was clipped by 6 bases and J by 1 base, with 9 bases between them. Per germline, CDR1 MNHEY and CDR2 SVGAGI. The CDR3 DNA follows: TGTGCCAGCAGCCCCAGGGGGAACACTGAAGCTTTCTTT. It specifies CASSPRGNTEAFF.

This clone was recorded once. The J gene is TRBJ1-3, the V gene TRBV7-2; no clear D. Germline CDR1 and CDR2: SGHTA and FQGNSA. The CDR3 totals 14 residues. V dropped 1 base and J dropped 10 bases, with 14 bases sitting between them. The CDR3 reads CASSLDNILKTIYF. CDR3 coding DNA: TGTGCCAGCAGCTTAGACAACATTCTTAAGACCATATATTTT.

This clone was detected many times. This rearrangement joins TRBV14 to TRBJ1-5; a possible D gene is TRBD1 (5 bases). This CDR3 has 13 amino acids. The V end lost 4 bases, the J end lost 3 bases, and 7 bases lay between the germline ends. Germline CDR1 is SGHDN and CDR2 is FVKESK. CDR3 sequence: CASSRQYNQPQHF. The CDR3 DNA is TGTGCCAGCAGCCGACAGTACAATCAGCCCCAGCATTTT. Based on the CDR3 plus reference TRBV14 and TRBJ1-5, the full variable domain is EAGVTQFPSHSVIEKGQTVTLRCDPISGHDNLYWYRRVMGKEIKFLLHFVKESKQDESGMPNNRFLAERTGGTYSTLKVQPAELEDSGVYFCASSRQYNQPQHFGDGTRLSIL.

The gene calls are TRBV5-1 and TRBJ2-7; TRBD2 is a possible D gene (5 bases). The CDR3 totals 16 residues. The ends were cut back, 0 bases at V and 0 bases at J, with 13 bases in the middle. Per the germline V gene, CDR1 is SGHRS and CDR2 is YFSETQ. CDR3 residues: CASSLENTGSSYEQYF. CDR3 nucleotide sequence: TGCGCCAGCAGCTTGGAGAATACGGGGAGCTCCTACGAGCAGTACTTC.

The CDR3 nucleotides are TGTGCCAGTAGTATTGAGCGGTGGCGGCCCCAGCATTTT. Translating it yields CASSIERWRPQHF. The V and J genes are TRBV19 and TRBJ1-5; D remains ambiguous. Germline CDR1 is LNHDA and CDR2 is SQIVND (reference sequence). CDR3 length: 13 residues. V lost 3 bases and J 9 bases, leaving 12 bases between the germline ends.

The V call is TRBV19, the J call TRBJ1-1; weak D call: TRBD1 (6 bases). The V end was cut by 4 bases, the J end by 6 bases, with 12 bases between. Germline V gene lookup returns CDR1 LNHDA and CDR2 SQIVND (reference sequence). The CDR3 sequence is 13 residues long. The CDR3 is CASSTKQGPEAFF. The CDR3 DNA is TGTGCCAGTAGTACTAAACAGGGCCCTGAAGCTTTCTTT.

In its sample, this clone was seen a few times. The CDR3: CAWRAHGGLTDTQYF. CDR3 nucleotides: TGTGCCTGGAGGGCCCACGGGGGGCTGACAGATACGCAGTATTTT. The chain recombines TRBV30 with TRBJ2-3; the D gene is possibly TRBD2 (7 bases). The CDR3 runs 15 residues. V gave up 3 bases and J gave up 3 bases, with 16 bases separating them. Germline V gene sequence: CDR1 GTSNPN, CDR2 SVGIG (reference sequence). Using reference TRBV30 and TRBJ2-3 for the parts outside the CDR3, the full variable domain is SQTIHQWPATLVQPVGSPLSLECTVEGTSNPNLYWYRQAAGRGLQLLFYSVGIGQISSEVPQNLSASRPQDRQFILSSKKLLLSDSGFYLCAWRAHGGLTDTQYFGPGTRLTVL.

The V and J genes are TRBV7-2 and TRBJ1-5; 7 bases map to TRBD1. Trimming took 5 bases from V and 7 from J; bases not matched to a gene: 11. The CDR3 is 15 amino acids. The germline CDR1 and CDR2 sequences are SGHTA and FQGNSA. This CDR3 reads CASSATGRGSQPQHF. The CDR3 bases are TGTGCCAGCAGCGCGACAGGGCGGGGCAGCCAGCCCCAGCATTTT.

The chain combines TRBV18 with TRBJ1-5; D is uncertain. The CDR3 has 14 residues. The germline gives CDR1 KGHSH, CDR2 LQKENI. Trimming took off 2 bases at V and 2 bases at J, with 7 bases between the two ends. DNA of the CDR3: TGTGCCAGCTCACCAGTTACGGGCAATCAGCCCCAGCATTTT. Translation gives CASSPVTGNQPQHF.

CDR3 in DNA: TGTGCCTGGAGTGCGGCGGTGGGGACAAAAGCTAACTATGGCTACACCTTC. It translates to CAWSAAVGTKANYGYTF. J is TRBJ1-2 and V is TRBV30; D is possibly TRBD1 (6 bases). This CDR3 spans 17 amino acids. V lost 1 base, J lost 0 bases, and 18 bases lay in between. Germline values: CDR1 GTSNPN, CDR2 SVGIG (reference sequence).

This chain connects TRBV5-1 to TRBJ1-2; 9 bases map to TRBD1. Germline CDR1 reads SGHRS; CDR2 reads YFSETQ. J lost 8 bases, V lost 1 base, and 3 bases had no gene match. The CDR3 has 13 residues. In DNA form, the CDR3 reads TGCGCCAGCAGCTTGACAGGGGGCGGGGGCTACACCTTC. Its protein is CASSLTGGGGYTF.

This clone was detected a few times. This chain uses TRBV7-3 with TRBJ1-4, with 8 positions matching TRBD1. This CDR3 has 15 residues. Trimming at V came to 5 bases and at J to 7 bases, leaving 9 bases not matched to a gene. Germline V gene data show CDR1 as SGHTA and CDR2 as FQGTGA. CDR3 coding DNA: TGTGCCAGCAGCCCGGCAGGGGGCAGCCTTGAAAAACTGTTTTTT. It yields the protein CASSPAGGSLEKLFF.

J is TRBJ2-1 and V is TRBV7-9; 7 bases align to TRBD2. With V trimmed by 3 bases and J by 0 bases, 2 bases remained unmatched. Germline CDR1 SEHNR, CDR2 FQNEAQ (reference sequence). The CDR3 is made up of 15 amino acids. DNA for the CDR3: TGTGCCAGCAGCTTCGGCGGGAGCTCCTACAATGAGCAGTTCTTC. It codes for CASSFGGSSYNEQFF.

The genes are TRBV19 and TRBJ1-2; 9 bases align to TRBD1. The J segment lost 0 bases and the V segment lost 7 bases, leaving 12 bases of the junction unmatched. From germline, CDR1 is LNHDA and CDR2 SQIVND (reference sequence). CDR3 size: 17 residues. The CDR3, as DNA: TGTGCCAGTACCACCTCACCTGGACAGGGGTCTAACTATGGCTACACCTTC. It specifies CASTTSPGQGSNYGYTF.